The T cell receptor beta chain described here comes from a study of CD8+ T cells in alopecia areata. Investigators isolated RNA and reverse transcribed it into cDNA to act as the sequencing template. TCRdb's copy holds only in-frame clones and misses some; the assay was immunoSEQ multiplex PCR. The table has about 280,000 clones, 58% seen once. Germline V lookup: CDR1 SNHLY, CDR2 FYNNEI. V was cut by 7 bases and J by 7 bases, with 13 bases left in between. This CDR3 region has 12 residues. Stated treatment: oral pan-JAK inhibitor, 5-10 mg twice daily. Sequences were derived from CD4+ T cells sorted from blood, sampled at week 24, from a patient treated with tofacitinib. The clonotype comes from a human donor with alopecia areata. The chain joins TRBV2 to TRBJ1-2; the D gene is possibly TRBD1 (6 bases). The CDR3 is CASTTGYGGYTF. The CDR3 nucleotides are TGTGCCAGCACCACAGGGTATGGTGGCTACACCTTC. Supplemented by reference TRBV2 and TRBJ1-2, the full variable domain reads EPEVTQTPSHQVTQMGQEVILRCVPISNHLYFYWYRQILGQKVEFLVSFYNNEISEKSEIFDDQFSVERPDGSNFTLKIRSTKLEDSAMYFCASTTGYGGYTFGSGTRLTVV.